A single T cell receptor (beta chain) is shown here with its context. V was cut by 7 bases and J by 11 bases, with 23 bases left in between. This CDR3 comprises 14 residues. Germline V gene data show CDR1 as MNHEY and CDR2 as SMNVEV (reference sequence). The data were obtained in a study of blood T cell repertoires in COVID-19. Original data processing: Reference gene primers were amplified, and this amplification served to estimate nucleated cell counts. Only in-frame clones appear in the TCRdb table, and some are missing; sequencing was by immunoSEQ multiplex PCR. Clonal size and the V and J genes are those of that table, whereas D and trimming came from the DNA. The repertoire includes roughly 200,000 clones, about four fifths of them detected once, and around 5.9% sits in the top ten.

V gene TRBV27 combines with J gene TRBJ1-1, with D hard to call. This clonotype originated in a woman in her forties with COVID-19, enrolled during active disease. Input material: peripheral blood. The CDR3 loop reads CASTRPGTTSKAFF. The CDR3 DNA sequence: TGTGCCAGCACCAGACCGGGAACCACCTCGAAGGCTTTCTTT.